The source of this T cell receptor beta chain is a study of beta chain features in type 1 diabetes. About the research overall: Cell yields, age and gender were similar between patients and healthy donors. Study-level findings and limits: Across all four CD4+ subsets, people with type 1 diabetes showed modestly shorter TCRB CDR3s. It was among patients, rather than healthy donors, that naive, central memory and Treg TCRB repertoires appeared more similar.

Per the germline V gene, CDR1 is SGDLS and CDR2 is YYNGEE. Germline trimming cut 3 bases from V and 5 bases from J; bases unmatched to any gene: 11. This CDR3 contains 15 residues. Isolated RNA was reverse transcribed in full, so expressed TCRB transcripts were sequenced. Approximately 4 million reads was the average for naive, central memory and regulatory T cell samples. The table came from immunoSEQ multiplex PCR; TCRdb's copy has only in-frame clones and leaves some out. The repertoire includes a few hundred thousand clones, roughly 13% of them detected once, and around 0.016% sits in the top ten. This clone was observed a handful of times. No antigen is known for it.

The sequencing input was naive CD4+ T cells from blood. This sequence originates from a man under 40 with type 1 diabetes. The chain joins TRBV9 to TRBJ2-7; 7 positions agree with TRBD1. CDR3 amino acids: CASSATTGFKDEQYF. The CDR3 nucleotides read TGTGCCAGCAGCGCAACGACAGGGTTTAAGGACGAGCAGTACTTC.